Below are 31 T cell receptor beta chains sequenced from a single sample in a study of PD-L1 blockade in urothelial cancer. TCRdb keeps only in-frame clones here, not all; method: immunoSEQ multiplex PCR. The sample has more than 50,000 clones; roughly 80% are singletons. The sequencing used PBMCs, collected around atezolizumab (anti-PD-L1) treatment. These receptors were taken from a man between 65 and 85 years old with urothelial cancer.

The chain combines TRBV2 with TRBJ1-5, with 8 positions matching TRBD1. Per the germline V gene, CDR1 is SNHLY and CDR2 is FYNNEI. The CDR3 extends over 15 amino acids. Trimming cost V 7 bases and J 0 bases; bases outside gene matches: 5. The CDR3 DNA follows: TGTGCCAGCACCGACAGGGGAATTAGCAATCAGCCCCAGCATTTT. Its translation: CASTDRGISNQPQHF.

This clone was counted a few times. This chain links TRBV19 with TRBJ1-1, with D possibly being TRBD1 (5 bases). The germline V gene has CDR1 LNHDA and CDR2 SQIVND (reference sequence). Trimming removed 5 bases at V and 5 bases at J, with 18 bases between. This CDR3 region has 15 residues. This CDR3 is CASSPADMYRTEAFF. Here the CDR3 DNA reads TGTGCCAGTAGTCCCGCCGACATGTACAGGACTGAAGCTTTCTTT.

The V call is TRBV5-1, the J call TRBJ2-3, with 7 bases fitting TRBD1. The germline CDR1 and CDR2 sequences are SGHRS and YFSETQ. V dropped 7 bases and J dropped 0; count of bases not matched to a gene: 11. The CDR3 has 16 amino acids. The CDR3 protein is CASGPTGTASTDTQYF. The CDR3 DNA sequence: TGCGCCAGCGGGCCGACTGGGACAGCTAGCACAGATACGCAGTATTTT.

The chain is built from TRBV2 and TRBJ1-3; D possibly corresponds to TRBD1 (5 bases). V was clipped by 1 base and J by 3 bases, with 13 bases between them. Germline CDR1 reads SNHLY; CDR2 reads FYNNEI. CDR3 size: 16 residues. The CDR3 region is CASSEGGPRRGNTIYF. The CDR3 DNA reads TGTGCCAGCAGTGAAGGGGGCCCGCGACGTGGAAACACCATATATTTT.

V is TRBV12-5 and J is TRBJ1-1; D remains unclear. Trimming shortened V by 6 bases and J by 3 bases, and 11 bases separated the two germline ends. Germline-derived CDR1 and CDR2 are LGHNT and FRNRAP. This CDR3 is built from 13 residues. CDR3 sequence: CASGAEGYTEAFF. The DNA of the CDR3 is TGTGCTAGTGGGGCCGAGGGTTACACTGAAGCTTTCTTT.

This clone was seen once. This chain joins TRBV25-1 and TRBJ2-3; the match to TRBD2 covers 8 bases. Losses at the gene ends were 1 base for V and 1 base for J; bases not matched to a gene: 10. The CDR3 sequence is 18 residues long. The germline gives CDR1 MGHDK, CDR2 SYGVNS. This chain's CDR3 is CASSESPPAGVGTDTQYF. The CDR3 DNA follows: TGTGCCAGCAGTGAATCCCCCCCAGCGGGAGTGGGCACAGATACGCAGTATTTT. The full variable domain, with the rest looked up from reference TRBV25-1 and TRBJ2-3, is EADIYQTPRYLVIGTGKKITLECSQTMGHDKMYWYQQDPGMELHLIHYSYGVNSTEKGDLSSESTVSRIRTEHFPLTLESARPSHTSQYLCASSESPPAGVGTDTQYFGPGTRLTVL.

This clone was seen more than once but under ten times. The chain joins TRBV11-3 to TRBJ2-2, with D unresolved. This CDR3 spans 14 amino acids. Trimming pared 0 bases from V and 2 bases from J, leaving 4 bases between. Germline V gene sequence: CDR1 SGHNT, CDR2 YENEEA. The CDR3 reads CASSLDPNTGELFF. The CDR3 DNA sequence: TGTGCCAGCAGCTTAGATCCTAACACCGGGGAGCTGTTTTTT. Variable domain in full (rest from reference TRBV11-3 and TRBJ2-2): EAGVVQSPRYKIIEKKQPVAFWCNPISGHNTLYWYLQNLGQGPELLIRYENEEAVDDSQLPKDRFSAERLKGVDSTLKIQPAELGDSAVYLCASSLDPNTGELFFGEGSRLTVL.

The chain combines TRBV7-9 with TRBJ2-5; weak D call: TRBD2 (5 bases). V was clipped by 4 bases and J by 3 bases, with 9 bases between them. CDR1 SEHNR and CDR2 FQNEAQ come from the germline V gene (reference sequence). This CDR3 comprises 13 residues. As DNA, the CDR3 is TGTGCCAGCAGCTCGAGGGTAAAAGAGACCCAGTACTTC. It is translated as CASSSRVKETQYF.

The chain uses TRBV7-2 and TRBJ2-7; 10 positions match TRBD1. Germline values: CDR1 SGHTA, CDR2 FQGNSA. This CDR3 comprises 15 residues. V shed 4 bases and J 1 base; nucleotides not matched to a gene: 4. CDR3 DNA: TGTGCCAGCAGCTGGGGACAGGGGATATCCTACGAGCAGTACTTC. Its protein is CASSWGQGISYEQYF.

The J gene is TRBJ2-7, the V gene TRBV19, with unresolved D. Germline V gene data show CDR1 as LNHDA and CDR2 as SQIVND (reference sequence). V lost 7 bases to trimming and J lost 3 bases, with 10 bases between them. This CDR3 comprises 12 residues. CDR3 residues: CASTTSNYEQYF. The CDR3 region has the DNA TGTGCCAGTACCACGTCTAACTACGAGCAGTACTTC.

The genes are TRBV28 and TRBJ2-6; 7 bases fit TRBD1. The CDR3 consists of 18 residues. CDR1 and CDR2 (germline): MDHEN, SYDVKM. J was trimmed by 0 bases and V by 4 bases; bases with no gene match: 9. The CDR3 loop is CASSSPGQSSSGANVLTF. The CDR3 region has the DNA TGTGCCAGCAGTTCCCCGGGACAGTCAAGCTCTGGGGCCAACGTCCTGACTTTC. Full variable domain (rest looked up from reference TRBV28 and TRBJ2-6): DVKVTQSSRYLVKRTGEKVFLECVQDMDHENMFWYRQDPGLGLRLIYFSYDVKMKEKGDIPEGYSVSREKKERFSLILESASTNQTSMYLCASSSPGQSSSGANVLTFGAGSRLTVL.

The chain recombines TRBV6-5 with TRBJ2-5; TRBD1 matches 7 bases. The V gene end was trimmed by 0 bases and the J gene end by 5 bases; junction bases not matched to a gene: 9. Germline values: CDR1 MNHEY, CDR2 SVGAGI. The CDR3 has 16 amino acids. CDR3 residues: CASSYSSQGYLETQYF. CDR3 in DNA: TGTGCCAGCAGTTACTCATCACAGGGGTATTTGGAGACCCAGTACTTC.

V usage is TRBV18 and J usage is TRBJ2-1; D is perhaps TRBD2 (5 bases). From germline, CDR1 is KGHSH and CDR2 LQKENI. The CDR3 is 15 amino acids. Deletions cut 0 bases from V and 2 bases from J, with 8 bases between. The CDR3 reads CASSPPTRTYNEQFF. DNA of the CDR3: TGTGCCAGCTCACCACCCACTAGGACCTACAATGAGCAGTTCTTC.

This clone was detected only once. The V and J genes are TRBV19 and TRBJ2-2; D might be TRBD1 (6 bases). The germline gives CDR1 LNHDA, CDR2 SQIVND (reference sequence). The V and J ends lost 7 bases and 3 bases respectively, with 12 bases between them. This CDR3 is built from 14 residues. CDR3 DNA sequence: TGTGCCAGTAATAGGGACACCTACACCGGGGAGCTGTTTTTT. This sequence encodes CASNRDTYTGELFF.

Concerning this clone: At one end, the junction sequence differs from germline, possibly due to a read error. The gene calls are TRBV7-7 and TRBJ2-2; 9 bases match TRBD2. The CDR3 covers 16 residues. Germline V CDR1 and CDR2: SSHAT, FNYEAQ (reference sequence). For the CDR3, the DNA is TGTGCTAGCAGCCAGGGGCTAGCGGGAACCACCGGGGAGCTGTTTTTT. It translates to CASSQGLAGTTGELFF.

Only one count was recorded for this clone. The rearrangement uses TRBV28 and TRBJ1-1; 7 positions agree with TRBD1. Germline-derived CDR1 and CDR2 are MDHEN and SYDVKM. The CDR3 sequence is 15 residues long. With 5 bases clipped from V and 5 bases from J, the junction kept 11 bases outside the gene matches. The CDR3 DNA reads as TGTGCCAGCAGTACCCGACAGGGTTTGACGACTGAAGCTTTCTTT. Amino acids: CASSTRQGLTTEAFF.

The chain joins TRBV11-2 to TRBJ2-2, with 10 bases identical to TRBD2. V lost 5 bases to trimming and J lost 5 bases; unmatched junction nucleotides: 5. This CDR3 region has 15 residues. CDR1 SGHAT and CDR2 FQNNGV come from the germline V gene. The CDR3 DNA reads TGTGCCAGCAGCCGAGCGGGAGGGAGAACCGGGGAGCTGTTTTTT. Translating it yields CASSRAGGRTGELFF. The full variable domain, its missing parts supplied by reference TRBV11-2 and TRBJ2-2, is EAGVAQSPRYKIIEKRQSVAFWCNPISGHATLYWYQQILGQGPKLLIQFQNNGVVDDSQLPKDRFSAERLKGVDSTLKIQPAKLEDSAVYLCASSRAGGRTGELFFGEGSRLTVL.

The genes are TRBV10-2 and TRBJ1-6, with a weak D call TRBD1 (5 bases). The germline V and J ends were trimmed by 4 bases and 7 bases, with 14 bases remaining between them. Germline values: CDR1 WSHSY, CDR2 SAAADI. The CDR3 totals 15 residues. The CDR3 loop is CASSVRGVYNSPLHF. The CDR3 nucleotides are TGCGCCAGCAGTGTAAGGGGTGTATACAATTCACCCCTCCACTTT.

This clone appeared a single time. The rearrangement joins TRBV21-1 to TRBJ1-3; whether TRBD1, the table's D call, matches the DNA was not checked. TRBV21-1 is a pseudogene. This CDR3 comprises 17 residues. CDR3 nucleotide sequence: TGTGCCAGCAGCGAGCGGGGACAGGGATCCTCTGGAAACACCATATATTTT. It codes for CASSERGQGSSGNTIYF.

The chain recombines TRBV10-3 with TRBJ2-1, with D possibly being TRBD2 (5 bases). Germline V gene data show CDR1 as ENHRY and CDR2 as SYGVKD. The CDR3 totals 16 residues. V gave up 0 bases and J gave up 7 bases, with 16 bases separating them. The CDR3 DNA reads as TGTGCCATCAGTGAGTCGGGAGCGCCCCGAATGAATGAGCAGTTCTTC. It yields the protein CAISESGAPRMNEQFF.

V is TRBV19 and J is TRBJ2-2; possibly TRBD1 for D (7 bases). V gave up 6 bases and J gave up 4 bases, with 27 bases separating them. Germline CDR1 LNHDA, CDR2 SQIVND (reference sequence). This CDR3 contains 19 residues. The CDR3 loop is CASSRGQASRRAATGELFF. CDR3 nucleotide sequence: TGTGCCAGTAGCCGAGGACAGGCTAGCAGGAGGGCCGCCACCGGGGAGCTGTTTTTT.

J is TRBJ2-3 and V is TRBV15; 9 positions match TRBD1. V trimming: 2 bases; J trimming: 4 bases; junction bases outside the gene matches: 4. The CDR3 contains 15 residues. Germline CDR1 is LNHNV and CDR2 is YYDKDF (reference sequence). The CDR3 region has the DNA TGTGCCACCAGCAGATTTGGGACAGGGCCAGATACGCAGTATTTT. Its translation is CATSRFGTGPDTQYF.

The gene calls are TRBV9 and TRBJ1-1, with a tentative D call TRBD1 (6 bases). Trimming removed 4 bases at V and 0 bases at J, with 25 bases between. Germline assignment: CDR1 SGDLS and CDR2 YYNGEE. This CDR3 comprises 19 residues. CDR3 bases: TGTGCCAGCAGCCCGTCGCCAGGAATTAGGGGGGGCATGAACACTGAAGCTTTCTTT. Translating gives CASSPSPGIRGGMNTEAFF.

This clone was picked up a small number of times. V is TRBV6-1 and J is TRBJ2-1, with 7 bases aligning to TRBD2. CDR3 size: 13 residues. The germline gives CDR1 MNHNS, CDR2 SASEGT. With 3 bases clipped from V and 9 bases from J, the junction kept 5 bases outside the gene matches. The CDR3 is CASSEWGGSEQFF. The CDR3, as DNA: TGTGCCAGCAGTGAGTGGGGGGGTAGTGAGCAGTTCTTC.

This rearrangement joins TRBV15 to TRBJ2-5, with 10 bases fitting TRBD2. The CDR3 is made up of 15 amino acids. The germline CDR1 and CDR2 sequences are LNHNV and YYDKDF (reference sequence). V was pared by 3 bases and J by 2 bases, with 3 bases of the junction left unmatched. DNA of the CDR3: TGTGCCACCAGCAGGGTTAGCGGGGGGCAAGAGACCCAGTACTTC. This gives the protein CATSRVSGGQETQYF.

The rearrangement uses TRBV5-4 and TRBJ1-2; D gene ambiguous. The germline V and J ends were trimmed by 0 bases and 2 bases, with 8 bases remaining between them. The CDR3 is 14 residues long. Germline V gene sequence: CDR1 SGHNT, CDR2 YYREEE (reference sequence). The CDR3 sequence: CASSLVHSNYGYTF. CDR3 nucleotides: TGTGCCAGCAGCTTGGTACACAGCAACTATGGCTACACCTTC.

This clone was detected a few times. This chain joins TRBV9 and TRBJ2-5; no reliable D call. Between the trimmed V and J ends, which lost 4 bases and 1 base, there was a span of 14 bases. Germline V gene lookup returns CDR1 SGDLS and CDR2 YYNGEE. The CDR3 has 15 residues. As DNA, the CDR3 is TGTGCCAGCAGCCCCCGACTCCAGCCCCAAGAGACCCAGTACTTC. Residues: CASSPRLQPQETQYF.

This clone has only a few counts. This chain uses TRBV6-5 with TRBJ1-1, with a weak D call TRBD1 (5 bases). The ends were cut back, 6 bases at V and 4 bases at J, with 18 bases in the middle. The CDR3 is made up of 15 amino acids. CDR1 MNHEY and CDR2 SVGAGI come from the germline V gene. The DNA for the CDR3 is TGTGCCAGCAGCGACGTGGGGCGCGGTAGCACTGAAGCTTTCTTT. Residues: CASSDVGRGSTEAFF.

The rearrangement uses TRBV6-1 and TRBJ1-1; D may be TRBD1 (6 bases). V was trimmed by 4 bases and J by 1 base, leaving 22 bases between them. This CDR3 has 18 residues. Germline V gene lookup returns CDR1 MNHNS and CDR2 SASEGT. Here the CDR3 DNA reads TGTGCCAGCAGTGCGGGGGCAGGCTGGGGGGGGAAGAACACTGAAGCTTTCTTT. Its protein product is CASSAGAGWGGKNTEAFF.

The V and J genes are TRBV5-1 and TRBJ1-4; D unclear. CDR1 SGHRS and CDR2 YFSETQ come from the germline V gene. V gave up 0 bases and J gave up 0 bases, with 9 bases separating them. The CDR3 covers 16 residues. The CDR3 loop is CASSLGAVSTNEKLFF. The DNA of the CDR3 is TGCGCCAGCAGCTTGGGGGCAGTCTCAACTAATGAAAAACTGTTTTTT.

The CDR3 nucleotides are TGTGCCAGCAGTCCCCCGGACAGGGGCCACGAGCAGTACTTC. This translates into CASSPPDRGHEQYF. The chain is built from TRBV28 and TRBJ2-7, with 9 nucleotides matching TRBD1. The J segment lost 5 bases and the V segment lost 5 bases, leaving 7 bases of the junction unmatched. The germline V gene encodes CDR1 MDHEN and CDR2 SYDVKM. The CDR3 is made up of 14 amino acids.